The source of this TCR beta chain is a study of spatial heterogeneity in lung cancer. Study-level information: The cohort: approximately 74 early-stage, untreated non-small cell lung cancer patients.

As for time point: blood at routine non-recurrence follow-up after resection. No cell sorting; template was whole RNA from tumor, lung tissue or PBMC. The CDR3 sequence is 13 residues long. The germline V gene has CDR1 SGHTA and CDR2 FQGNSA. The study tagged each TCR cDNA molecule with a unique molecular identifier. TCRdb re-analysed the 5' RACE reads in MiXCR, keeping a single row per CDR3 protein. Of some 41,000 distinct CDR3 sequences listed, over 9.5% are singletons. With regard to this clonotype: At one of its ends the junction is not consistent with the germline gene, which may arise from a read error.

This sequence joins TRBV7-2 and TRBJ1-2; TRBD1 might be the D (5 bases). The receptor comes from a female donor with early-stage non-small cell lung cancer. The starting material was PBMCs, obtained at follow-up. CDR3: CASSSQSGTANLF. The DNA for the CDR3 is TGTGCCAGCAGCTCCCAGTCCGGGACCGCAAATCTTTTC. The complete variable domain, with remaining parts taken from reference TRBV7-2 and TRBJ1-2, reads GAGVSQSPSNKVTEKGKDVELRCDPISGHTALYWYRQSLGQGLEFLIYFQGNSAPDKSGLPSDRFSAERTGGSVSTLTIQRTQQEDSAVYLCASSSQSGTANLFGSGTRLTVV.